This is a list of T cell receptor beta chains from one sample in a study of shared clonotypes between healthy human individuals. TCRdb keeps only in-frame clones here, not all; method: immunoSEQ multiplex PCR. The sample consists of about 2.3 million clones, 80% to 95% of them appearing once. Sequencing was done on a sample of naive CD4+ T cells from PBMCs. These receptors all come from a man between 18 and 29 years old in good health. Some clones in this sample may be carry-over from other donors' samples. Each CDR3 is given with its conserved first and last residue. A D gene is named only where the DNA matches it firmly. For some rows the clone size is stated as once, few or many, or as a class when expanded; others skip it.

CDR3 DNA	CDR3 protein	D gene	J gene	V gene	clone size
TGTGCCAGCAGCTCCCGGGAGACCCAGTACTTC	CASSSRETQYF	.	TRBJ2-5	TRBV5-6	.
TGTGCCAGCAGTGAAAGCCTCGGAGGCAGGGGATCCACCGGGGAGCTGTTTTTT	CASSESLGGRGSTGELFF	.	TRBJ2-2	TRBV25-1	.
TGTGCCAGCAGCGAATGGGACCGCCGCCAGCCTAACTATGGCTACACCTTC	CASSEWDRRQPNYGYTF	.	TRBJ1-2	TRBV28	.
TGCGCCAGCAGCCAAGAACCCCTGGGCACAGATACGCAGTATTTT	CASSQEPLGTDTQYF	.	TRBJ2-3	TRBV4-1	.
TGTGCCAGCAGCTTAGTGGGCCGTCAAAGCACCTCTGGAAACACCATATATTTT	CASSLVGRQSTSGNTIYF	.	TRBJ1-3	TRBV7-8	.
TGTGCCAGCAGTTTTCTAGCGGGAGGTGGAGCAGATACGCAGTATTTT	CASSFLAGGGADTQYF	TRBD2	TRBJ2-3	TRBV27	once
TGTGCCAGCACCCCAGGGACCAGCCGGTCCTACAATGAGCAGTTCTTC	CASTPGTSRSYNEQFF	.	TRBJ2-1	TRBV5-4	.
TGTGCCAGCAGTTACACGCCCGAACACACAGATACGCAGTATTTT	CASSYTPEHTDTQYF	.	TRBJ2-3	TRBV6-5	.
TGTGCCAGCAGTGCTGGATCCCTCGGGTCCTACGAGCAGTACTTC	CASSAGSLGSYEQYF	.	TRBJ2-7	TRBV28	once
TGTGCCACCAGCAGAGACCCCCAATCGGTCTACGAGCAGTACTTC	CATSRDPQSVYEQYF	.	TRBJ2-7	TRBV15	once
TGTGCCACCAGCAGAGGGCAGCTCCAGGAAAAACTGTTTTTT	CATSRGQLQEKLFF	.	TRBJ1-4	TRBV15	.
TGCGCCAGCAGTTTGGGACGGCCTAGCACAGATACGCAGTATTTT	CASSLGRPSTDTQYF	.	TRBJ2-3	TRBV5-1	.
TGTGCCAGCCGGACTAGCGTCTACAATGAGCAGTTCTTC	CASRTSVYNEQFF	TRBD2	TRBJ2-1	TRBV28	.
TGCGCCAGCAGGAGTAGCGGGAGTATCACCGGGGAGCTGTTTTTT	CASRSSGSITGELFF	TRBD2	TRBJ2-2	TRBV5-1	.
TGCGCCAGCAGTGTACAGGGGAACACTGAAGCTTTCTTT	CASSVQGNTEAFF	.	TRBJ1-1	TRBV10-2	.
TGTGCCAGCACCCTCGGACCGGCGTACGAGCAGTACTTC	CASTLGPAYEQYF	.	TRBJ2-7	TRBV28	.
TGTGCCAGCAGTTTTCCCCTGGGGTCTAGCGGGAGAACAGATACGCAGTATTTT	CASSFPLGSSGRTDTQYF	TRBD2	TRBJ2-3	TRBV28	.
TGTGCCAGCAGCGCCGGGTCGGGAGGAGAGACCCAGTACTTC	CASSAGSGGETQYF	TRBD2	TRBJ2-5	TRBV5-6	.
TGTGCCAGTGTACCACAGGGCATTGCTGGAAACACCATATATTTT	CASVPQGIAGNTIYF	.	TRBJ1-3	TRBV2	.
TGTGCCAGCAGCTTGGGTGGCGGGGAGCTGTTTTTT	CASSLGGGELFF	.	TRBJ2-2	TRBV5-4	.
TGTGCCAGTAGTATCCCAGACTCTGGGGCCAACGTCCTGACTTTC	CASSIPDSGANVLTF	.	TRBJ2-6	TRBV19	.
TGTGCCAGCGCCAGGGGCGGAAGCACAGATACGCAGTATTTT	CASARGGSTDTQYF	.	TRBJ2-3	TRBV28	.
TGTGCCAGTAGTATACAGAAGGACACTGAAGCTTTCTTT	CASSIQKDTEAFF	.	TRBJ1-1	TRBV19	.
TGTGCCAGCAGCGCAAACAGGGGGGGGACTAATGAAAAACTGTTTTTT	CASSANRGGTNEKLFF	TRBD1	TRBJ1-4	TRBV7-2	.
TGTGCCTGGAGCGTCGGGAGATATACCGGGGAGCTGTTTTTT	CAWSVGRYTGELFF	.	TRBJ2-2	TRBV30	.
TGTGCCAGCTCCTGGACAGGGTGGGAGACTGAAGCTTTCTTT	CASSWTGWETEAFF	TRBD1	TRBJ1-1	TRBV27	once
TGTGCAAGCTGCTTCGGCTCGGGCGAGCAGTACTTC	CASCFGSGEQYF	.	TRBJ2-7	TRBV12-2	.
TGCGCCAGTACCAGGGCAGGGGGCATGACAGATACGCAGTATTTT	CASTRAGGMTDTQYF	TRBD1	TRBJ2-3	TRBV5-1	once
TGTGCCAGCAGTTTGATAGGGGGGACCTACGAGCAGTACTTC	CASSLIGGTYEQYF	.	TRBJ2-7	TRBV28	.
TGTGCCAGCAGCTGGGGGACTAGCGGGGGAATCTACAATGAGCAGTTCTTC	CASSWGTSGGIYNEQFF	TRBD2	TRBJ2-1	TRBV5-6	once
TGTGCCAGCAGCGTTAGCGGGACAATCGGGACCCAGTACTTC	CASSVSGTIGTQYF	TRBD2	TRBJ2-5	TRBV9	.
TGTGCCAGCAGCGAGTTGATGGGGGGGAACAATGAGCAGTTCTTC	CASSELMGGNNEQFF	TRBD2	TRBJ2-1	TRBV7-9	.
TGTGCCAGCAGCGCAATAGTCTCCTACGAGCAGTACTTC	CASSAIVSYEQYF	.	TRBJ2-7	TRBV11-2	.
TGTGCCACCAGCAGAGGGTTACAGCTGAATGAGCAGTTCTTC	CATSRGLQLNEQFF	.	TRBJ2-1	TRBV15	.
TGTGCCAGCAGCTTGCTCTACCGGAACACTGAAGCTTTCTTT	CASSLLYRNTEAFF	.	TRBJ1-1	TRBV5-5	.
TGTGCCAGCACCCTACCAGGCAGCTACAATGAGCAGTTCTTC	CASTLPGSYNEQFF	.	TRBJ2-1	TRBV28	.
TGTGCCAGCAGTCCACGCCCCGCAGGGGGTTTTGCAGGCTACACCTTC	CASSPRPAGGFAGYTF	TRBD1	TRBJ1-2	TRBV27	.
TGTGCCAGCAGTTTCGGGGGGAGGGCCTACGAGCAGTACTTC	CASSFGGRAYEQYF	TRBD2	TRBJ2-7	TRBV7-8	.